A selection of T cell receptor beta chains follows, all from one sample in a study of cytomegalovirus exposure and HLA in healthy donors. Profiled with immunoSEQ multiplex PCR; TCRdb holds only in-frame clones, not every one. The sample has 150,000 to 200,000 clones, about 90% seen once; the top ten hold 3.5% to 4.5%. Source material: PBMCs. The receptors were gathered from a man aged 18 to 30 in good health and CMV-seropositive. Each CDR3 is given with its conserved first and last residue.

CDR3	J	length	V
CASSQVHGGVTDTQYF	TRBJ2-3	16	TRBV14
CASRRFGTENQPQHF	TRBJ1-5	15	TRBV27
CASSRLAFPSYNEQFF	TRBJ2-1	16	TRBV14
CASSILTSPGQPQHF	TRBJ1-5	15	TRBV19
CASSDKIGRESEQFF	TRBJ2-1	15	TRBV7-9
CASSSTGPVGLAVLETQYF	TRBJ2-5	19	TRBV7-9
CAISGRERSYEQYF	TRBJ2-7	14	TRBV10-3
CASSWDRLSGETQYF	TRBJ2-5	15	TRBV5-1
CSVEDGLAALYNEQFF	TRBJ2-1	16	TRBV29-1
CASRKPGQGYEQFF	TRBJ2-1	14	TRBV4-1
CASSLIRGAYNEQFF	TRBJ2-1	15	TRBV5-1
CASRPPLAGSYEQYF	TRBJ2-7	15	TRBV28
CASSLEIRLAGDGANEQFF	TRBJ2-1	19	TRBV27
CASSLVSSGRFNEQFF	TRBJ2-1	16	TRBV11-2
CASSLERLLAKNIQYF	TRBJ2-4	16	TRBV7-8
CASSLYRGETHEQYF	TRBJ2-7	15	TRBV27
CASRAGGPVPEQYF	TRBJ2-7	14	TRBV6-6
CASTPPGQFSYEQYF	TRBJ2-7	15	TRBV6-1
CASSFPVEGHQPQHF	TRBJ1-5	15	TRBV27
CASSPLPEEQFF	TRBJ2-1	12	TRBV2
CASSPTPPGDSGNTIYF	TRBJ1-3	17	TRBV18
CASRVQGNTEAFF	TRBJ1-1	13	TRBV28
CASRHQDRGSYEQYF	TRBJ2-7	15	TRBV6-5
CASSPPVWTDTQYF	TRBJ2-3	14	TRBV5-6
CASSLAASSYNEQFF	TRBJ2-1	15	TRBV7-3
CSATTAYEQYF	TRBJ2-7	11	TRBV29-1
CASHDRVHQPQHF	TRBJ1-5	13	TRBV28
CASSLRERQETQYF	TRBJ2-5	14	TRBV7-9
CASSLYGRDQETQYF	TRBJ2-5	15	TRBV27
CASEGPGQGTDTQYF	TRBJ2-3	15	TRBV2
CASSQDRGHAFF	TRBJ1-1	12	TRBV5-4
CASSLQQGGQPQHF	TRBJ1-5	14	TRBV4-1
CASSRNTEAFF	TRBJ1-1	11	TRBV6-6
CASSLARNYGYTF	TRBJ1-2	13	TRBV5-1
CASSQDPPRGSNQPQHF	TRBJ1-5	17	TRBV4-1
CASSRGTENFNYGYTF	TRBJ1-2	16	TRBV25-1
CASSITSGGGANVLTF	TRBJ2-6	16	TRBV19
CASSLLAGQPETQYF	TRBJ2-5	15	TRBV5-1
CASSRDRGNIQYF	TRBJ2-4	13	TRBV9